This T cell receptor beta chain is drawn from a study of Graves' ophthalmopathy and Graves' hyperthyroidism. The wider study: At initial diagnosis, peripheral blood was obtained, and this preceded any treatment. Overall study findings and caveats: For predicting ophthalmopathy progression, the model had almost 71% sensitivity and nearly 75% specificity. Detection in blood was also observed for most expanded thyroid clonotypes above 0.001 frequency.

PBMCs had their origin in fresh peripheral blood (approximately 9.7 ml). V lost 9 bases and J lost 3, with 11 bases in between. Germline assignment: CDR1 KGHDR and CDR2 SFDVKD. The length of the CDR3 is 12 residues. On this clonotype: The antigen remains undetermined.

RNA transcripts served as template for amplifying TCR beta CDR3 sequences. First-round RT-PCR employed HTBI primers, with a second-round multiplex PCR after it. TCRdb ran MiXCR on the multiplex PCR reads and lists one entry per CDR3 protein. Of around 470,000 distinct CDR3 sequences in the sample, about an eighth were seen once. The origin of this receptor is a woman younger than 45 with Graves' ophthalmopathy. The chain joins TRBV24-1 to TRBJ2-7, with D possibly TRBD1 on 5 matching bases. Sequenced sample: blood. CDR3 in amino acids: CATGSDSYEQYF. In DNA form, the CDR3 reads TGTGCCACCGGTAGTGACAGCTACGAGCAGTACTTC.